This is a list of T cell receptor beta chains from one sample in a study of response to subunit inactivated influenza vaccine. One entry per CDR3 protein, called by TCRdb with MiXCR from the RT-PCR reads. The sample has more than 450,000 distinct CDR3 sequences, 12% seen once. Sequencing used PBMCs from blood, obtained on the day of vaccination. These receptors were obtained from a middle-aged man who received an inactivated influenza vaccine. CDR3s include the opening cysteine and the closing phenylalanine or tryptophan. D genes are given only for firm matches. Some rows have no size entry. The others give once, few or many, or a class for an expanded clone.

d_gene	abundance	v_gene	j_gene	CDR3aa	CDR3nt
.	.	TRBV6-2/TRBV6-3	TRBJ2-1	CASSPDRPVRYNEQFF	TGTGCCAGCAGTCCTGACAGGCCCGTCCGGTACAATGAGCAGTTCTTC
TRBD2	.	TRBV6-1	TRBJ2-1	CASSGARGTSVGGNEQFF	TGTGCCAGCTCCGGGGCAAGGGGGACTAGCGTTGGTGGGAATGAGCAGTTCTTC
TRBD1	.	TRBV19	TRBJ2-7	CASSFRGRVGDEQYF	TGTGCCAGTAGTTTCAGGGGGCGCGTCGGCGACGAGCAGTACTTC
.	.	TRBV2	TRBJ2-2	CASRTRGTVAGELFF	TGTGCCAGCAGGACCCGAGGGACGGTAGCCGGGGAGCTGTTTTTT
.	few	TRBV5-8	TRBJ1-5	CASSFLENSNQPQHF	TGTGCCAGCAGCTTTTTAGAGAATAGCAATCAGCCCCAGCATTTT
.	.	TRBV24-1	TRBJ2-7	CATSDAYWDEQYF	TGTGCCACCAGTGATGCCTACTGGGATGAGCAGTACTTC
.	.	TRBV6-2/TRBV6-3	TRBJ1-5	CASSYWTAVSNQPQHF	TGTGCCAGCAGTTACTGGACAGCCGTTAGCAATCAGCCCCAGCATTTT
TRBD2	few	TRBV20-1	TRBJ2-3	CSASGYPAGGTDTQYF	TGCAGTGCTAGCGGTTACCCAGCGGGGGGAACAGATACGCAGTATTTT
TRBD2	.	TRBV19	TRBJ2-3	CASSLSGTNPDTQYF	TGTGCCAGTAGTCTTAGCGGGACGAACCCAGATACGCAGTATTTT
TRBD1	.	TRBV10-3	TRBJ2-5	CAISEPGQGGVGETQYF	TGTGCCATCAGTGAGCCCGGACAGGGGGGTGTAGGAGAGACCCAGTACTTC